These 32 T cell receptor beta chains were all obtained from the same sample, sequenced in a study of blood T cell repertoires in COVID-19. Profiled with immunoSEQ multiplex PCR; TCRdb holds only in-frame clones, not every one. The repertoire holds a few hundred thousand clones, with roughly 90% as singletons. Specimen: PBMCs or T cells enriched from blood (not recorded which). These receptors all stem from a woman between 18 and 29 years old who had been exposed to COVID-19.

This clone appeared a single time. The V gene is TRBV5-1, the J gene TRBJ2-7; 9 nucleotides line up with TRBD1. The germline CDR1 and CDR2 sequences are SGHRS and YFSETQ. The CDR3 extends over 14 amino acids. V shed 2 bases and J 6 bases; nucleotides not matched to a gene: 6. CDR3 sequence: CASSFSGTGSEQYF. The CDR3 DNA sequence: TGCGCCAGCAGCTTCTCCGGGACAGGGAGCGAGCAGTACTTC.

This sequence joins TRBV7-9 and TRBJ2-1, with 11 nucleotides matching TRBD2. CDR1 and CDR2 from the germline V gene are SEHNR and FQNEAQ (reference sequence). This CDR3 has 13 amino acids. The V and J ends lost 11 bases and 6 bases, in that order; junction bases with no gene match: 6. CDR3 region: CAWLAGGFNEQFF. The CDR3 bases are TGTGCCTGGCTAGCGGGGGGCTTCAATGAGCAGTTCTTC.

The chain recombines TRBV28 with TRBJ2-7, with TRBD1 identical over 7 bases. From germline, CDR1 is MDHEN and CDR2 SYDVKM. The CDR3 extends over 17 amino acids. With 8 bases clipped from V and 2 bases from J, the junction kept 18 bases outside the gene matches. The CDR3 nucleotides read TGTGCCAGCTCAGGGCAGGGGGTAGGGGTTGGGGCCTACGAGCAGTACTTC. It yields the protein CASSGQGVGVGAYEQYF.

The chain joins TRBV5-1 to TRBJ2-1, with D hard to call. Germline loops: CDR1 SGHRS, CDR2 YFSETQ. Trimming left V 2 bases short and J 10 bases short, with 16 bases between. The CDR3 runs to 14 residues. CDR3 residues: CASSFQVTPSEQFF. The CDR3 DNA follows: TGCGCCAGCAGCTTTCAGGTGACGCCAAGCGAGCAGTTCTTC.

The chain recombines TRBV11-2 with TRBJ1-4, with 7 bases identical to TRBD1. Germline V gene lookup returns CDR1 SGHAT and CDR2 FQNNGV. Losses at the gene ends were 5 bases for V and 4 bases for J; bases not matched to a gene: 7. There are 15 residues in the CDR3. Written as DNA, the CDR3 is TGTGCCAGCAGCCGATACGGACAGGTTAATGAAAAACTGTTTTTT. Translating gives CASSRYGQVNEKLFF.

The rearrangement uses TRBV18 and TRBJ1-2, with a tentative D call TRBD1 (6 bases). Trimming pared 2 bases from V and 4 bases from J, leaving 8 bases between. The CDR3 is 13 amino acids. The germline CDR1 and CDR2 sequences are KGHSH and LQKENI. CDR3 loop: CASSPEQGYGYTF. The CDR3 region has the DNA TGTGCCAGCTCACCAGAACAGGGCTATGGCTACACCTTC.

As for this clone: One junction end does not reproduce the germline sequence, and a read error may be involved. The V and J genes are TRBV29-1 and TRBJ2-3, with 10 bases lining up with TRBD1. Germline lookup yields CDR1 SQVTM and CDR2 ANQGSEA. The CDR3 has 15 residues. The CDR3 coding sequence is TGCAGCGTTAAAGGAGGGGACAGGGGCACCGATACGCAGTATTTT. This codes for CSVKGGDRGTDTQYF.

This chain joins TRBV25-1 and TRBJ2-3, with D perhaps matching TRBD2 (5 bases). CDR3 length: 13 amino acids. Germline loops: CDR1 MGHDK, CDR2 SYGVNS. Trimming shortened V by 4 bases and J by 3 bases, and 8 bases separated the two germline ends. The CDR3 DNA follows: TGTGCCAGCAGTGCCCGGGGAACAGATACGCAGTATTTT. Residues: CASSARGTDTQYF. Supplemented by reference TRBV25-1 and TRBJ2-3, the full variable domain reads EADIYQTPRYLVIGTGKKITLECSQTMGHDKMYWYQQDPGMELHLIHYSYGVNSTEKGDLSSESTVSRIRTEHFPLTLESARPSHTSQYLCASSARGTDTQYFGPGTRLTVL.

This chain's CDR3 is CASSQGSGIANEQFF. CDR3 DNA sequence: TGCGCCAGCAGCCAGGGCTCCGGGATAGCAAACGAGCAGTTCTTC. The chain combines TRBV4-3 with TRBJ2-1, with D possibly being TRBD2 (5 bases). The CDR3 is made up of 15 amino acids. CDR1 is LGHNA, CDR2 YSLEER, per germline. The V end was cut by 3 bases, the J end by 10 bases, with 19 bases between.

The chain recombines TRBV29-1 with TRBJ2-2, with D possibly TRBD1 on 6 matching bases. Germline V gene data show CDR1 as SQVTM and CDR2 as ANQGSEA. This CDR3 has 13 amino acids. Deletions cut 7 bases from V and 0 bases from J, with 9 bases between. The CDR3 sequence is CSARQANTGELFF. The DNA of the CDR3 is TGCAGCGCCCGACAGGCGAACACCGGGGAGCTGTTTTTT.

The chain has TRBV28 and TRBJ2-5, with 7 bases aligning to TRBD2. Germline V gives CDR1 MDHEN, CDR2 SYDVKM. V dropped 8 bases and J dropped 5; count of bases not matched to a gene: 20. The CDR3 has 17 residues. The CDR3: CASLDSWGRGIGETQYF. CDR3 nucleotides: TGTGCCAGCCTTGACTCTTGGGGGAGGGGTATAGGGGAGACCCAGTACTTC.

This rearrangement joins TRBV28 to TRBJ1-2; TRBD1 might be the D (6 bases). The CDR3 has 14 residues. Between the trimmed V and J ends, which lost 4 bases and 4 bases, there was a span of 13 bases. The germline V gene has CDR1 MDHEN and CDR2 SYDVKM. In DNA, the CDR3 is TGTGCCAGCAGTTCCGTGACAGGCCTCTATGGCTACACCTTC. It specifies CASSSVTGLYGYTF.

This chain joins TRBV9 and TRBJ2-7, with TRBD1 matching 8 bases. The V and J ends lost 4 bases and 6 bases, in that order; junction bases with no gene match: 9. Germline lookup yields CDR1 SGDLS and CDR2 YYNGEE. The CDR3 is made up of 14 amino acids. The CDR3 loop is CASSPMDRASEQYF. The CDR3 DNA reads TGTGCCAGCAGCCCCATGGACAGGGCTAGCGAGCAGTACTTC.

This sequence joins TRBV9 and TRBJ2-7; TRBD2 matches 9 bases. The CDR3 loop spans 15 amino acids. J lost 2 bases, V lost 2 bases, and 5 bases had no gene match. CDR1 and CDR2 (germline): SGDLS, YYNGEE. The chain's CDR3 is CASSVSLAGTYEQYF. The CDR3 DNA reads as TGTGCCAGCAGCGTTAGCCTAGCGGGGACCTACGAGCAGTACTTC.

This clone has a handful of counts. The V call is TRBV7-3, the J call TRBJ2-2; TRBD2 agrees at 9 bases. The germline gives CDR1 SGHTA, CDR2 FQGTGA. The CDR3 spans 17 residues. Trimming took 4 bases from V and 5 from J; bases not matched to a gene: 11. Here the CDR3 DNA reads TGTGCCAGCAGCTCACCCGCGGGGGGGCCGTGGACCGGGGAGCTGTTTTTT. It specifies CASSSPAGGPWTGELFF.

The chain links TRBV7-2 to TRBJ1-2; D remains unclear. V lost 2 bases and J lost 8, with 21 bases in between. The CDR3 spans 16 residues. The V gene's germline CDR1 is SGHTA and CDR2 FQGNSA. The CDR3: CASSLIRTADPRGYTF. The CDR3 bases are TGTGCCAGCAGCTTAATTCGGACTGCGGACCCTAGGGGCTACACCTTC.

This clone was seen only a few times. V usage is TRBV5-1 and J usage is TRBJ1-6; possible D gene TRBD1, 6 bases. This CDR3 is 14 amino acids long. Trimming pared 4 bases from V and 7 bases from J, leaving 12 bases between. The germline gives CDR1 SGHRS, CDR2 YFSETQ. The CDR3 reads CASSVKQGNSPLHF. CDR3 bases: TGCGCCAGCAGCGTCAAGCAGGGGAATTCACCCCTCCACTTT.

CDR3 nucleotides: TGTGCCAGCAGCCCTCTGGGAGGGAGGAGTCCCTACGAGCAGTACTTC. This translates into CASSPLGGRSPYEQYF. V and J are TRBV4-2 and TRBJ2-7; 7 positions agree with TRBD2. The CDR3 extends over 16 amino acids. From germline, CDR1 is LGHNA and CDR2 YNFKEQ. With V trimmed by 4 bases and J by 2 bases, 11 bases remained unmatched.

To note about this clone: The sample holds other DNA sequences that translate to the same CDR3. The V call is TRBV20-1, the J call TRBJ2-1; D is uncertain. V dropped 3 bases and J dropped 0 bases, with 6 bases sitting between them. Germline values: CDR1 DFQATT, CDR2 SNEGSKA (reference sequence). This CDR3 has 13 residues. DNA of the CDR3: TGCAGTGCTAGTTCCGGCTCCTACAATGAGCAGTTCTTC. Protein sequence: CSASSGSYNEQFF.

This chain connects TRBV5-1 to TRBJ2-3; 10 bases are shared with TRBD2. V shed 2 bases, J shed 0 bases, and the junction held 3 bases outside the gene matches. This CDR3 comprises 16 residues. Germline assignment: CDR1 SGHRS and CDR2 YFSETQ. CDR3 region: CASSFVTSGSTDTQYF. The CDR3 bases are TGCGCCAGCAGCTTCGTGACTAGCGGGAGCACAGATACGCAGTATTTT. Combining the CDR3 with reference TRBV5-1 and TRBJ2-3 gives the whole variable domain KAGVTQTPRYLIKTRGQQVTLSCSPISGHRSVSWYQQTPGQGLQFLFEYFSETQRNKGNFPGRFSGRQFSNSRSEMNVSTLELGDSALYLCASSFVTSGSTDTQYFGPGTRLTVL.

This chain links TRBV7-6 with TRBJ2-7; 10 nucleotides agree with TRBD2. V lost 4 bases, J lost 0 bases, and 6 bases stayed unmatched. CDR1 SGHVS and CDR2 FNYEAQ come from the germline V gene. CDR3 length: 16 residues. CDR3 in amino acids: CASSSIAGGLSYEQYF. The DNA of the CDR3 is TGTGCCAGCAGCTCCATAGCGGGAGGCCTCTCCTACGAGCAGTACTTC.

This chain joins TRBV18 and TRBJ1-2, with 9 nucleotides matching TRBD1. This CDR3 region has 13 residues. The germline CDR1 and CDR2 sequences are KGHSH and LQKENI. V shed 7 bases and J 8 bases; nucleotides not matched to a gene: 8. The CDR3 loop is CASFVPDRGGYTF. The CDR3 coding sequence is TGTGCCAGCTTCGTCCCCGACAGGGGGGGCTACACCTTC.

The chain has TRBV6-5 and TRBJ2-1; 7 positions match TRBD2. The germline CDR1 and CDR2 sequences are MNHEY and SVGAGI. This CDR3 contains 16 residues. V lost 2 bases, J lost 5 bases, and 9 bases stayed unmatched. CDR3 in amino acids: CASSYRWSGNNNEQFF. The CDR3 bases are TGTGCCAGCAGTTACCGTTGGAGCGGGAATAACAATGAGCAGTTCTTC.

For the CDR3, the DNA is TGTGCCAGCAGCCCGCGGAGGGTAGGGCTAGGCATTTACGAGCAGTACTTC. Protein product: CASSPRRVGLGIYEQYF. This sequence joins TRBV13 and TRBJ2-7; tentatively, D is TRBD2 (6 bases). There are 17 residues in the CDR3. CDR1 PRHDT and CDR2 FYEKMQ come from the germline V gene (reference sequence). Trimming removed 5 bases at V and 4 bases at J, with 24 bases between.

The gene calls are TRBV28 and TRBJ2-1; D possibly corresponds to TRBD1 (5 bases). Trimming removed 6 bases at V and 2 bases at J, with 14 bases between. The germline CDR1 and CDR2 sequences are MDHEN and SYDVKM. The CDR3 is 15 amino acids. In DNA form, the CDR3 reads TGTGCCAGCAGGGCCCCTAGGGGCGCCTACAATGAGCAGTTCTTC. Its translation is CASRAPRGAYNEQFF.

The rearrangement links TRBV7-2 to TRBJ1-1, with 7 bases aligning to TRBD1. This CDR3 has 15 residues. After removal of 4 bases from V and 4 bases from J, the junction contained 9 bases not matched to a gene. Per the germline V gene, CDR1 is SGHTA and CDR2 is FQGNSA. The CDR3 sequence: CASSSTGAWGTEAFF. CDR3 coding DNA: TGTGCCAGCAGCTCAACAGGGGCATGGGGCACTGAAGCTTTCTTT.

This chain joins TRBV13 and TRBJ1-6; D perhaps matches TRBD1 (6 bases). This CDR3 region has 18 residues. Per germline, CDR1 PRHDT and CDR2 FYEKMQ (reference sequence). Trimming cost V 2 bases and J 0 bases, with 14 bases left between them. The CDR3 DNA follows: TGTGCCAGCAGCTTATGGCCCCAGGGGCGCTCCTATAATTCACCCCTCCACTTT. Encoded protein: CASSLWPQGRSYNSPLHF.

The V gene is TRBV9, the J gene TRBJ2-5; TRBD2 agrees at 13 bases. The CDR3 has 15 residues. Germline CDR1 reads SGDLS; CDR2 reads YYNGEE. The ends lost 4 bases at V and 5 bases at J; junction bases unmatched: 5. CDR3 sequence reads: CASSTGLAGAETQYF. The DNA of the CDR3 is TGTGCCAGCAGCACCGGACTAGCGGGGGCGGAGACCCAGTACTTC.

The genes are TRBV11-3 and TRBJ1-2, with D perhaps TRBD1 (6 bases). The V gene's germline CDR1 is SGHNT and CDR2 YENEEA. The CDR3 runs to 13 residues. The V end was cut by 4 bases, the J end by 6 bases, with 12 bases between. CDR3 amino acids: CASSSTGNDGYTF. For the CDR3, the DNA is TGTGCCAGCAGCTCAACAGGGAACGATGGCTACACCTTC.

The V gene is TRBV5-1, the J gene TRBJ2-7; perhaps TRBD2 as D (5 bases). Trimming shortened V by 0 bases and J by 5 bases, and 9 bases separated the two germline ends. Germline lookup yields CDR1 SGHRS and CDR2 YFSETQ. The CDR3 spans 13 residues. CDR3 DNA: TGCGCCAGCAGCTTGGCGGGGTCCGACGAGCAGTACTTC. Translating gives CASSLAGSDEQYF.

V usage is TRBV2 and J usage is TRBJ1-5; D gene ambiguous. V was shortened by 8 bases and J by 7 bases, with 15 bases between the two germline ends. This CDR3 region has 13 residues. CDR1 is SNHLY and CDR2 is FYNNEI in the germline V gene. The CDR3 DNA reads as TGTGCCAGCGGCGACGGCGGCCCCCAGCCCCAGCATTTT. This codes for CASGDGGPQPQHF.

In this sample, this clone turned up once. The rearrangement links TRBV7-2 to TRBJ2-1; D ambiguous. Germline V gives CDR1 SGHTA, CDR2 FQGNSA. The CDR3 length is 13 residues. Trimming took off 3 bases at V and 4 bases at J, with 7 bases between the two ends. CDR3 residues: CASSFWRYNEQFF. The CDR3 nucleotides read TGTGCCAGCAGCTTTTGGAGATACAATGAGCAGTTCTTC.